This T cell receptor beta chain was recorded in a study of technical replicates of blood from four donors. Sequenced by immunoSEQ multiplex PCR; TCRdb stores in-frame clones only, minus some. The sample carries tens of thousands of clones, 81% recorded once. CDR3 length: 15 residues. The junction had 10 bases not matched to a gene; V was cut back by 4 bases and J by 6 bases. Per the germline V gene, CDR1 is SGHKS and CDR2 is YYEKEE (reference sequence). Sequences were obtained from PBMCs. V gene TRBV5-5 combines with J gene TRBJ1-1; TRBD1 agrees at 9 bases. This clonotype was sampled from a human donor in good health. Some clones in this sample may be carry-over from other donors' samples. The CDR3 coding sequence is TGTGCCAGCAGCACGACCGGGACAGGGACGGCTGAAGCTTTCTTT. This translates into CASSTTGTGTAEAFF.